The sequence of this TCR beta chain was determined in a study of CD8 T cells in ankylosing spondylitis. Study results and limitations: One TCR beta motif, made up of roughly 8 highly homologous variants, appeared characteristic of ankylosing spondylitis blood. Disease-linked clones proved CD8+ and comparatively uncommon in peripheral blood.

In the case of this clonotype: Its antigen remains unidentified.

V was clipped by 3 bases and J by 7 bases, with 7 bases between them. CDR1 and CDR2 from the germline V gene are SEHNR and FQNEAQ (reference sequence). CDR3 length equals 13 residues. TCRdb re-derived calls from the 5' RACE reads in MiXCR, one entry per CDR3 protein. The data show under 850,000 distinct CDR3 sequences, under 20% seen once. This clonotype was obtained from a male donor with ankylosing spondylitis. Sequenced: blood, either unsorted or a sorted T cell fraction (not recorded which). The V and J genes are TRBV7-9 and TRBJ2-6; TRBD1 might be the D (6 bases). CDR3 sequence reads: CASSLDSANVLTF. The DNA of the CDR3 is TGTGCCAGCAGCTTGGACAGTGCCAACGTCCTGACTTTC.